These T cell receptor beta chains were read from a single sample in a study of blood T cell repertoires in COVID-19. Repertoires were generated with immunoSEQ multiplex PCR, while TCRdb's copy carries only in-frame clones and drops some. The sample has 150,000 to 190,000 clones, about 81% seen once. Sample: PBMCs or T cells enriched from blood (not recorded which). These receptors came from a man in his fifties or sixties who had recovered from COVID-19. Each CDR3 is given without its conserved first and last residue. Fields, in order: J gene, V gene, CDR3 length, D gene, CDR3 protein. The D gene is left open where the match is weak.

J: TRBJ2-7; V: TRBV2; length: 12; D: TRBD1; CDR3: ATSSGTGVHEQY
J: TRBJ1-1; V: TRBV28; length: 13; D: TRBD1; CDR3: ASSLWDRKNTEAF
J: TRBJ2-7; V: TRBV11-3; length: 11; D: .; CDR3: ASSFVTGGEQY
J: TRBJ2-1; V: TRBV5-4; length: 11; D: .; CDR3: ASSVTENNEQF
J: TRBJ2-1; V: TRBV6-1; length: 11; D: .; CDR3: ASSESPGFEQF
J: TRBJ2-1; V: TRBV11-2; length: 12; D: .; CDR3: ASSFSAWGDEQF
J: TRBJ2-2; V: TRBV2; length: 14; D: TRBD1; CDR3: ASSIQGAGNTGELF
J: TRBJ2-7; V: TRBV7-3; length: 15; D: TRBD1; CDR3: ASSKISGTGDSYEQY
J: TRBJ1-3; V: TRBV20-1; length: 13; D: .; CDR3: SASGDSALGNTIY
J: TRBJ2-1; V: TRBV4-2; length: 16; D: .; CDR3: ASSQEYLGRGEYNEQF
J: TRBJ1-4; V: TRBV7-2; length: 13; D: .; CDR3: ASSLAAQGGEKLF
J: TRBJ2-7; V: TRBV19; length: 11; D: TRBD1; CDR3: ASSMDRGSEQY
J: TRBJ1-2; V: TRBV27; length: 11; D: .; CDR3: ASSFDRYYGYT
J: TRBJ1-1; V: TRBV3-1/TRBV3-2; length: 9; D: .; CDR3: ASSSFTEAF
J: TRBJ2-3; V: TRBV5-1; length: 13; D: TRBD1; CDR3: ASSIQQGGTDTQY
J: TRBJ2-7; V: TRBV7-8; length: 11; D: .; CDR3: ASRPSGTYEQY
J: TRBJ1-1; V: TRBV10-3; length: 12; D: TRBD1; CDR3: AIRGTASNTEAF